What follows are 21 T cell receptor beta chains derived from one specimen sequenced in a study of blood T cell repertoires in COVID-19. Libraries were prepared by immunoSEQ multiplex PCR; TCRdb keeps only in-frame clonotypes and omits some of them. In the table there are roughly 120,000 clones, approximately 90% of which are singletons. Material: peripheral blood. The receptors come from a human donor with active COVID-19. The donor label of this sample is uncertain.

This chain joins TRBV4-1 and TRBJ1-1, with unresolved D. Germline V gene lookup returns CDR1 MGHRA and CDR2 YSYEKL. The V gene lost 1 base and the J gene lost 1 base, with 10 bases spanning the gap. The CDR3 runs to 15 residues. CDR3 sequence: CASSQVSDSNTEAFF. The CDR3 bases are TGCGCCAGCAGCCAAGTCTCGGACTCGAACACTGAAGCTTTCTTT.

The J gene is TRBJ2-1, the V gene TRBV10-2; 8 nucleotides align to TRBD2. J lost 7 bases, V lost 3 bases, and 8 bases had no gene match. The CDR3 is 15 residues long. CDR1 and CDR2 (germline): WSHSY, SAAADI. Here the CDR3 reads CASSEKPGLVNEQFF. The CDR3 region has the DNA TGCGCCAGCAGTGAAAAACCGGGACTAGTAAATGAGCAGTTCTTC.

This sequence joins TRBV6-2 or TRBV6-3 and TRBJ2-1; 8 bases line up with TRBD2. The germline CDR1 and CDR2 sequences are MNHEY and SVGEGT. The J segment lost 3 bases and the V segment lost 6 bases, leaving 13 bases of the junction unmatched. The CDR3 totals 17 residues. CDR3 sequence reads: CASSPLLTSDSYNEQFF. In DNA form, the CDR3 reads TGTGCCAGCAGCCCTCTATTGACTAGCGATAGCTACAATGAGCAGTTCTTC.

The V and J genes are TRBV6-6 and TRBJ1-2; D not certain. The CDR3 runs to 14 residues. Germline V gives CDR1 MNHNY, CDR2 SVGAGI (reference sequence). V lost 5 bases and J 4 bases, leaving 14 bases between the germline ends. The CDR3 region is CASSQTEGFYGYTF. The CDR3 coding sequence is TGTGCCAGCAGTCAAACCGAGGGATTCTATGGCTACACCTTC.

V and J are TRBV19 and TRBJ1-6; weak D call: TRBD1 (6 bases). Per germline, CDR1 LNHDA and CDR2 SQIVND (reference sequence). This CDR3 is 18 amino acids long. Between the trimmed V and J ends, which lost 0 bases and 6 bases, there was a span of 18 bases. CDR3 region: CASSIDRLAGAGNSPLHF. CDR3 bases: TGTGCCAGTAGTATAGATCGGTTGGCAGGGGCCGGTAATTCACCCCTCCACTTT.

The chain links TRBV15 to TRBJ2-5; 8 bases are a match to TRBD1. CDR3 size: 15 residues. V lost 6 bases to trimming and J lost 5 bases; unmatched junction nucleotides: 11. The V gene's germline CDR1 is LNHNV and CDR2 YYDKDF (reference sequence). This CDR3 is CATRGRDRGEETQYF. CDR3 in DNA: TGTGCCACCAGGGGGCGAGACAGGGGAGAGGAGACCCAGTACTTC.

The chain carries TRBV11-2 and TRBJ1-3; D gene uncertain. V lost 1 base to trimming and J lost 3 bases, with 7 bases between them. This CDR3 has 14 residues. Germline values: CDR1 SGHAT, CDR2 FQNNGV. Here the CDR3 DNA reads TGTGCCAGCAGCTTAGTATCGTATGGAAACACCATATATTTT. It is translated as CASSLVSYGNTIYF.

The chain couples TRBV5-6 to TRBJ2-1, with D tentatively TRBD1 (6 bases). Trimming took 6 bases from V and 9 from J, leaving 22 bases between them. Germline CDR1 reads SGHDT; CDR2 reads YYEEEE. The CDR3 loop spans 15 amino acids. The CDR3 is CASNSLQTGPGEQFF. The CDR3 DNA sequence: TGTGCCAGCAACTCCCTCCAAACAGGGCCGGGTGAGCAGTTCTTC. The variable domain in full, completed from reference TRBV5-6 and TRBJ2-1, reads DAGVTQSPTHLIKTRGQQVTLRCSPKSGHDTVSWYQQALGQGPQFIFQYYEEEERQRGNFPDRFSGHQFPNYSSELNVNALLLGDSALYLCASNSLQTGPGEQFFGPGTRLTVL.

J is TRBJ1-1 and V is TRBV5-1; D not certain. Germline V gene lookup returns CDR1 SGHRS and CDR2 YFSETQ. This CDR3 spans 11 amino acids. Trimming removed 1 base at V and 11 bases at J, with 9 bases between. The CDR3 DNA follows: TGCGCCAGCAGCTTGAATGGTCGGGCTTTCTTT. The encoded protein is CASSLNGRAFF.

V and J are TRBV18 and TRBJ1-2; a possible D gene is TRBD1 (5 bases). The CDR3 runs 15 residues. CDR1 KGHSH and CDR2 LQKENI come from the germline V gene. The V gene lost 1 base and the J gene lost 2 bases, with 11 bases spanning the gap. The CDR3 coding sequence is TGTGCCAGCTCACCACGGCAGGGTAGGAACTATGGCTACACCTTC. Translation gives CASSPRQGRNYGYTF.

The chain couples TRBV27 to TRBJ2-1; TRBD2 matches at 14 bases. CDR3 size: 18 residues. The germline gives CDR1 MNHEY, CDR2 SMNVEV (reference sequence). V shed 5 bases, J shed 2 bases, and the junction held 8 bases outside the gene matches. CDR3 nucleotides: TGTGCCAGCAGTCCTCGGACTAGCGGGGGGCACCCCTACAATGAGCAGTTCTTC. It codes for CASSPRTSGGHPYNEQFF.

This chain connects TRBV11-3 to TRBJ1-1; maybe TRBD1 (6 bases). The germline V gene encodes CDR1 SGHNT and CDR2 YENEEA. V gave up 5 bases and J gave up 3 bases, with 13 bases separating them. The CDR3 runs 14 residues. The DNA for the CDR3 is TGTGCCAGCAGCGCCGGACAGAGCCACACTGAAGCTTTCTTT. Translated: CASSAGQSHTEAFF. Full variable domain (missing parts from reference TRBV11-3 and TRBJ1-1): EAGVVQSPRYKIIEKKQPVAFWCNPISGHNTLYWYLQNLGQGPELLIRYENEEAVDDSQLPKDRFSAERLKGVDSTLKIQPAELGDSAVYLCASSAGQSHTEAFFGQGTRLTVV.

The rearrangement joins TRBV9 to TRBJ2-1, with no clear D. The CDR3 is 15 residues long. V was shortened by 3 bases and J by 0 bases, with 10 bases between the two germline ends. Germline CDR1 is SGDLS and CDR2 is YYNGEE. CDR3 bases: TGTGCCAGCAGCGCGTACTCGAGCTCCTACAATGAGCAGTTCTTC. It specifies CASSAYSSSYNEQFF.

The V and J genes are TRBV19 and TRBJ2-1, with D possibly matching TRBD2 (7 bases). The CDR3 loop spans 18 amino acids. Germline CDR1 LNHDA, CDR2 SQIVND (reference sequence). V was clipped by 6 bases and J by 0 bases, with 21 bases between them. The CDR3 DNA sequence: TGTGCCAGTAGGTCTTGGGGGGGGCTACTTAGCTCCTACAATGAGCAGTTCTTC. It translates to CASRSWGGLLSSYNEQFF.

The genes are TRBV5-6 and TRBJ2-7; a weak D match, TRBD2 (6 bases). The CDR3 consists of 14 residues. Germline V gives CDR1 SGHDT, CDR2 YYEEEE. Deletions cut 4 bases from V and 3 bases from J, with 14 bases between. The CDR3 sequence is CASSGGEADYEQYF. The CDR3 DNA sequence: TGTGCCAGCAGCGGCGGGGAAGCGGACTACGAGCAGTACTTC.

The chain couples TRBV10-2 to TRBJ2-7; weak D call: TRBD1 (6 bases). Germline values: CDR1 WSHSY, CDR2 SAAADI. Trimming shortened V by 6 bases and J by 0 bases, and 12 bases separated the two germline ends. The CDR3 length is 14 residues. This chain's CDR3 is CASRAGESSYEQYF. CDR3 coding DNA: TGCGCCAGCAGGGCAGGGGAGAGCTCCTACGAGCAGTACTTC.

The chain combines TRBV3-1 (or the pseudogene TRBV3-2) with TRBJ2-1, with a possible D match to TRBD2 (7 bases). Between the trimmed V and J ends, which lost 1 base and 5 bases, there was a span of 12 bases. The CDR3 consists of 15 residues. The germline CDR1 and CDR2 sequences are LGHDT and YNNKEL (reference sequence). The CDR3 DNA reads as TGTGCCAGCAGCCAAGTGGGGGGGGCCCACAATGAGCAGTTCTTC. It translates to CASSQVGGAHNEQFF.

This rearrangement joins TRBV6-5 to TRBJ2-7, with 8 bases lining up with TRBD1. With 2 bases clipped from V and 2 bases from J, the junction kept 8 bases outside the gene matches. CDR3 length equals 16 residues. The germline V gene has CDR1 MNHEY and CDR2 SVGAGI. CDR3 DNA sequence: TGTGCCAGCAGTTACCGCGCACAGGGGGAAACCTACGAGCAGTACTTC. It yields the protein CASSYRAQGETYEQYF.

The chain is built from TRBV19 and TRBJ2-1; D is unresolved. The CDR3 totals 14 residues. Germline V gene data show CDR1 as LNHDA and CDR2 as SQIVND (reference sequence). V was pared by 3 bases and J by 5 bases, with 11 bases between. The CDR3 is CASSIPAADNEQFF. As DNA, the CDR3 is TGTGCCAGTAGTATCCCCGCGGCGGACAATGAGCAGTTCTTC.

The gene calls are TRBV2 and TRBJ1-1, with D unclear. The CDR3 length is 13 residues. CDR1 SNHLY and CDR2 FYNNEI come from the germline V gene. The ends were cut back, 2 bases at V and 4 bases at J, with 8 bases in the middle. Here the CDR3 reads CASSEMQVTEAFF. The DNA for the CDR3 is TGTGCCAGCAGTGAAATGCAGGTCACTGAAGCTTTCTTT.

In its sample, this clone was seen once. J is TRBJ2-6 and V is TRBV19; TRBD1 agrees at 8 bases. V shed 6 bases, J shed 2 bases, and the junction held 3 bases outside the gene matches. CDR3 length equals 15 residues. CDR1 and CDR2 (germline): LNHDA, SQIVND (reference sequence). In DNA form, the CDR3 reads TGTGCCAGTAGGGAGACAGGGGCTGGGGCCAACGTCCTGACTTTC. It yields the protein CASRETGAGANVLTF.